This is a list of T cell receptor beta chains from one sample in a study of blood T cell repertoires in COVID-19. Only in-frame clones appear in the TCRdb table, and some are missing; sequencing was by immunoSEQ multiplex PCR. The sample yields roughly 210,000 clones, 84% seen once. Sequencing used peripheral blood. All receptors derive from an elderly woman with COVID-19, enrolled during active disease. The CDR3 runs from the conserved cysteine through the conserved F or W. D genes are given only for firm matches. Clone size, where shown, is once, few, many, or a class for clones that have expanded.

j_call | v_call | d_call | clone_size | cdr3_aa | cdr3_nt
TRBJ1-5 | TRBV6-2/TRBV6-3 | TRBD1 | NA | CASSPRDRLVYSNQPQHF | TGTGCCAGCAGCCCCCGGGACAGGCTAGTATATAGCAATCAGCCCCAGCATTTT
TRBJ2-7 | TRBV6-2/TRBV6-3 | TRBD1 | NA | CASSYYQGETYEQYF | TGTGCCAGCAGTTATTATCAGGGGGAAACCTACGAGCAGTACTTC
TRBJ1-6 | TRBV6-5 | NA | NA | CASSDRNSPLHF | TGTGCCAGCAGCGACAGAAATTCACCCCTCCACTTT
TRBJ2-3 | TRBV29-1 | TRBD2 | NA | CSVEGLAGIVDTQYF | TGCAGCGTTGAGGGACTAGCGGGGATAGTAGATACGCAGTATTTT
TRBJ1-6 | TRBV19 | TRBD1 | NA | CASGGTGRNSPLHF | TGTGCCAGTGGGGGGACAGGGCGCAATTCACCCCTCCACTTT
TRBJ2-5 | TRBV5-1 | TRBD2 | NA | CASRDSGGAGETQYF | TGCGCCAGCAGGGATAGCGGGGGGGCAGGAGAGACCCAGTACTTC
TRBJ1-6 | TRBV7-2 | NA | NA | CASSSQGSYNSPLHF | TGTGCCAGCAGCTCTCAGGGCTCCTATAATTCACCCCTCCACTTT
TRBJ2-7 | TRBV7-8 | TRBD2 | NA | CASSFMASGGAGSPLEQYF | TGTGCCAGCAGCTTTATGGCTAGCGGGGGGGCGGGATCCCCCTTGGAGCAGTACTTC
TRBJ2-5 | TRBV19 | NA | few | CASSLPPSETQYF | TGTGCCAGTAGTCTACCTCCCTCAGAGACCCAGTACTTC
TRBJ2-7 | TRBV3-1/TRBV3-2 | TRBD1 | NA | CASSQWDRDYEQYF | TGTGCCAGCAGCCAATGGGACAGGGACTACGAGCAGTACTTC
TRBJ1-5 | TRBV27 | NA | NA | CASSSQQGPSNQPQHF | TGTGCCAGCAGTAGTCAACAGGGACCTAGCAATCAGCCCCAGCATTTT
TRBJ1-2 | TRBV5-4 | NA | NA | CASSPGGQRNYGYTF | TGTGCCAGCAGCCCCGGCGGACAGCGCAACTATGGCTACACCTTC
TRBJ1-1 | TRBV2 | TRBD1 | NA | CASVRDRGRAFF | TGTGCCAGCGTCCGGGACAGGGGGCGAGCTTTCTTT
TRBJ2-7 | TRBV5-4 | TRBD1 | NA | CASSSTGGAILEQYF | TGTGCCAGCAGCTCTACAGGGGGCGCTATCCTCGAGCAGTACTTC
TRBJ1-6 | TRBV28 | TRBD1 | NA | CASSLLGQENSPLHF | TGTGCCAGCAGTTTATTGGGACAGGAGAATTCACCCCTCCACTTT
TRBJ1-1 | TRBV11-2 | NA | NA | CASSPKLNTEAFF | TGTGCCAGCAGCCCCAAACTCAACACTGAAGCTTTCTTT
TRBJ2-3 | TRBV5-1 | NA | NA | CASSLERGGSDTQYF | TGCGCCAGCAGCTTGGAGAGGGGGGGCTCAGATACGCAGTATTTT
TRBJ2-5 | TRBV7-2 | TRBD2 | NA | CASSPGGLAKTQYF | TGTGCCAGCAGCCCCGGGGGACTAGCGAAGACCCAGTACTTC
TRBJ1-4 | TRBV12-3/TRBV12-4 | TRBD1 | NA | CASSLQGGKLFF | TGTGCCAGCAGTCTACAGGGGGGGAAACTGTTTTTT
TRBJ1-4 | TRBV4-1 | TRBD1 | NA | CASSQDVTTGGEKLFF | TGCGCCAGCAGCCAAGATGTTACGACAGGGGGCGAAAAACTGTTTTTT
TRBJ1-4 | TRBV28 | NA | NA | CASSSSGAPNEKLFF | TGTGCCAGCAGTTCCTCAGGGGCACCTAATGAAAAACTGTTTTTT
TRBJ1-2 | TRBV27 | NA | NA | CASSPLSNSERYGYTF | TGTGCCAGCAGTCCCCTCTCTAACTCAGAGAGGTATGGCTACACCTTC
TRBJ2-6 | TRBV5-4 | TRBD1 | NA | CASSLGTASGANVLTF | TGTGCCAGCAGCCTCGGGACAGCCTCTGGGGCCAACGTCCTGACTTTC
TRBJ2-1 | TRBV28 | NA | NA | CASGSRAEGHEQFF | TGTGCCAGCGGTTCGAGGGCTGAGGGTCATGAGCAGTTCTTC
TRBJ1-1 | TRBV27 | TRBD1 | NA | CASSFGQVTEAFF | TGTGCCAGCAGTTTTGGACAGGTCACTGAAGCTTTCTTT
TRBJ2-2 | TRBV5-5 | NA | NA | CASSQDRLNTGELFF | TGTGCCAGCAGCCAAGACAGGTTGAACACCGGGGAGCTGTTTTTT
TRBJ1-5 | TRBV28 | NA | NA | CASTRDTSNQPQHF | TGTGCCAGCACACGGGACACGAGCAATCAGCCCCAGCATTTT
TRBJ1-1 | TRBV18 | NA | NA | CASSGAMNTEAFF | TGTGCCAGCTCGGGGGCAATGAACACTGAAGCTTTCTTT
TRBJ2-7 | TRBV9 | NA | NA | CASSGSGSQGFYEQYF | TGTGCCAGCAGCGGTTCCGGGTCACAGGGCTTCTACGAGCAGTACTTC
TRBJ1-2 | TRBV5-6 | TRBD1 | once | CASSLFRDRGRSSGYTF | TGTGCCAGCAGCTTGTTCCGGGACAGGGGGCGGAGTAGTGGCTACACCTTC
TRBJ2-5 | TRBV6-6 | TRBD1 | NA | CASSHDRVSPGTQYF | TGTGCCAGCAGCCACGACAGGGTCTCTCCTGGGACCCAGTACTTC
TRBJ1-1 | TRBV7-2 | NA | NA | CASSLTVDTEAFF | TGTGCCAGCAGCTTGACAGTAGACACTGAAGCTTTCTTT
TRBJ1-2 | TRBV6-5 | NA | NA | CASRSPGGNYGYTF | TGTGCCAGCAGATCACCCGGGGGGAACTATGGCTACACCTTC
TRBJ1-6 | TRBV14 | NA | NA | CASSQESAINSPLHF | TGTGCCAGCAGCCAAGAGTCCGCTATAAATTCACCCCTCCACTTT
TRBJ2-5 | TRBV5-4 | TRBD2 | once | CASSSGGSVKETQYF | TGTGCCAGCAGCAGCGGGGGGTCAGTTAAAGAGACCCAGTACTTC
TRBJ2-3 | TRBV21-1 | NA | NA | CASSNMGGGTQYF | TGTGCCAGCAGCAACATGGGCGGGGGGACGCAGTATTTT
TRBJ2-7 | TRBV28 | TRBD1 | NA | CASADRVRYEQYF | TGTGCCAGCGCAGACAGGGTAAGGTACGAGCAGTACTTC
TRBJ2-3 | TRBV9 | NA | NA | CASSVGILETRSTDTQYF | TGTGCCAGCAGCGTAGGAATTTTGGAGACTAGGAGCACAGATACGCAGTATTTT
TRBJ1-2 | TRBV29-1 | NA | NA | CSVEDIWGYTF | TGCAGCGTTGAGGACATATGGGGCTACACCTTC
TRBJ2-2 | TRBV10-3 | NA | NA | CAISVTANTGELFF | TGTGCCATCAGTGTGACAGCGAACACCGGGGAGCTGTTTTTT
TRBJ1-4 | TRBV5-1 | TRBD1 | NA | CASSLGDRENEKLFF | TGCGCCAGCAGCTTGGGGGACAGGGAAAACGAAAAACTGTTTTTT
TRBJ1-5 | TRBV6-2/TRBV6-3 | NA | NA | CASSYGGSGNQPQHF | TGTGCCAGCAGTTACGGAGGGTCCGGCAATCAGCCCCAGCATTTT
TRBJ2-7 | TRBV28 | NA | NA | CASKPGQLTYEQYF | TGTGCCAGCAAACCGGGACAACTAACCTACGAGCAGTACTTC
TRBJ2-5 | TRBV4-1 | NA | NA | CASSQGARIGGHETQYF | TGCGCCAGCAGCCAAGGGGCGAGGATTGGGGGCCATGAGACCCAGTACTTC
TRBJ1-4 | TRBV9 | NA | NA | CASSGGVNEKLFF | TGTGCCAGCAGTGGAGGGGTAAATGAAAAACTGTTTTTT
TRBJ2-5 | TRBV4-2 | TRBD2 | NA | CASSQATSGIQETQYF | TGTGCCAGCAGCCAGGCGACTAGCGGCATTCAAGAGACCCAGTACTTC